One T cell receptor beta chain is described in this entry. The data were produced by immunoSEQ multiplex PCR, yet TCRdb's version contains in-frame clones alone and is incomplete. The data hold over 150,000 clones, with roughly four fifths observed a single time. Seattle's enrolled individuals joined amid active infection and were then monitored longitudinally. This record belongs to a study of blood T cell repertoires in COVID-19. The CDR3 consists of 15 residues. Germline V CDR1 and CDR2: SGHRS, YFSETQ. V shed 0 bases and J 8 bases; nucleotides not matched to a gene: 8. The genes are TRBV5-1 and TRBJ1-2; 9 bases match TRBD1. Sequences were obtained from peripheral blood. This receptor was taken from an elderly woman with COVID-19, enrolled during active disease. CDR3 sequence: CASSLERGQGYGYTF. The CDR3 DNA reads as TGCGCCAGCAGCTTGGAACGGGGACAGGGTTACGGCTACACCTTC.